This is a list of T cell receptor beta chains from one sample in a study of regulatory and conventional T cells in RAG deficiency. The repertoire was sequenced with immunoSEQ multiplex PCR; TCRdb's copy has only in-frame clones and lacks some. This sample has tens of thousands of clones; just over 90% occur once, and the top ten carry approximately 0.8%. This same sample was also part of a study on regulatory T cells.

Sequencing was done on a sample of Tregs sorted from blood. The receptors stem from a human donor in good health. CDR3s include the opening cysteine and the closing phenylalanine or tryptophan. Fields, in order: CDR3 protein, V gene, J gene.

CASSSGTGGQAKNIQYF	TRBV7-3	TRBJ2-4
CASGPDTHSGANVLTF	TRBV5-4	TRBJ2-6
CASRDRYYNEQFF	TRBV2	TRBJ2-1
CASSLPPGGTEAFF	TRBV5-4	TRBJ1-1
CASSPGLAGDEQYF	TRBV11-3	TRBJ2-7
CASSLGLGETQYF	TRBV7-2	TRBJ2-5
CASSGGRRVRTEAFF	TRBV5-5	TRBJ1-1
CASKDRVGGQPQHF	TRBV19	TRBJ1-5
CAWSGGTATYGYTF	TRBV30	TRBJ1-2
CASSYKGSGGELFF	TRBV6-6	TRBJ2-2
CASSLGGSGRRGYTF	TRBV7-9	TRBJ1-2
CAWSPSGVGTQYF	TRBV30	TRBJ2-3
CASSLAKPGSVLTF	TRBV7-8	TRBJ2-6
CASSLDRTYEQYF	TRBV5-1	TRBJ2-7
CASSSLRLEQFF	TRBV27	TRBJ2-1
CSVRTAIEKLFF	TRBV29-1	TRBJ1-4
CASRGGQGFLTDYEQYF	TRBV5-5	TRBJ2-7
CASSLRGTGVFGETQYF	TRBV7-2	TRBJ2-5
CSVAFGNQPQHF	TRBV29-1	TRBJ1-5
CASRAGFGTNEKLFF	TRBV6-6	TRBJ1-4
CSASGGRGTAQYF	TRBV30	TRBJ2-7
CASRGGTAQETQYF	TRBV5-1	TRBJ2-5
CASSLAGANVLTF	TRBV5-6	TRBJ2-6
CASSFSGDFTDTQYF	TRBV7-9	TRBJ2-3
CASRGVNTEAFF	TRBV6-1	TRBJ1-1
CASSYFRDGRQPQHF	TRBV6-5	TRBJ1-5
CASSWGETQYF	TRBV5-1	TRBJ2-5
CASSFHPNRNTEAFF	TRBV11-2	TRBJ1-1
CASSSNLAGGETQYF	TRBV7-6	TRBJ2-5
CASSLGWSALTDTQYF	TRBV7-9	TRBJ2-3
CASSLDRGDGYTF	TRBV5-4	TRBJ1-2
CASSYRGTGANVLTF	TRBV6-5	TRBJ2-6
CASRTGETGYGYTF	TRBV6-5	TRBJ1-2
CASSLAFQGGYTF	TRBV28	TRBJ1-2
CASSLSGVYEQYF	TRBV27	TRBJ2-7
CASSTGRVVNEQFF	TRBV19	TRBJ2-1
CASSLDSNYGYTF	TRBV11-2	TRBJ1-2
CASSLDLRGYTYEQYF	TRBV11-1	TRBJ2-7
CAWRERDGKSYGYTF	TRBV30	TRBJ1-2
CASSPNPSGDKPLSYNEQFF	TRBV13	TRBJ2-1
CASSPGPFSGNTIYF	TRBV6-5	TRBJ1-3
CASSLGQGAFTEAFF	TRBV6-6	TRBJ1-1
CASSYSIPGAIYF	TRBV6-6	TRBJ1-3
CASSLGQGKHSPLHF	TRBV5-1	TRBJ1-6
CASSQDSPGDYGYTF	TRBV4-1	TRBJ1-2
CASSFDFHPYNEQFF	TRBV11-3	TRBJ2-1
CASSVSGSTDTQYF	TRBV6-1	TRBJ2-3
CASSLSRASTDTQYF	TRBV14	TRBJ2-3
CASSLKTSGTRLQFF	TRBV11-2	TRBJ2-1
CASSFRLSGGGGGTDTQYF	TRBV7-6	TRBJ2-3
CASSPVGALYGYTF	TRBV5-8	TRBJ1-2
CASSVDTTNYGYTF	TRBV9	TRBJ1-2
CASSNPGTGDNSPLHF	TRBV5-1	TRBJ1-6
CARSLVIRAEQGRRDEKLFF	TRBV7-5	TRBJ1-4
CASSPIQTAEQYF	TRBV18	NA